A single sample is the source of the 11 T cell receptor beta chains below, sequenced in a study of follicular helper T cells after annual influenza vaccination. Profiled with immunoSEQ multiplex PCR; TCRdb holds only in-frame clones, not every one. The table includes about 11,000 clones, approximately 77% detected once. Time point: 2014-2015 season, pre-vaccination. The material sequenced was CXCR5- memory CD4+ T cells sorted from blood, taken on the day of influenza vaccination. These TCRs come from an adult who received the influenza vaccine.

This chain uses TRBV19 with TRBJ1-1; a possible D gene is TRBD1 (5 bases). CDR1 is LNHDA, CDR2 SQIVND, per germline (reference sequence). V gave up 3 bases and J gave up 2 bases, with 13 bases separating them. This CDR3 region has 15 residues. This CDR3 is CASSIRWGRNTEAFF. Written as DNA, the CDR3 is TGTGCCAGTAGTATTCGATGGGGCAGAAACACTGAAGCTTTCTTT.

The chain carries TRBV28 and TRBJ2-6, with D perhaps matching TRBD2 (5 bases). Between the trimmed V and J ends, which lost 6 bases and 0 bases, there was a span of 9 bases. There are 15 residues in the CDR3. The V gene's germline CDR1 is MDHEN and CDR2 SYDVKM. CDR3 residues: CASSLASSGANVLTF. The CDR3 DNA follows: TGTGCCAGCAGCCTAGCAAGCTCTGGGGCCAACGTCCTGACTTTC.

This sequence joins TRBV11-2 and TRBJ2-3; TRBD2 aligns across 11 bases. V shed 5 bases and J 5 bases; nucleotides not matched to a gene: 18. Germline V gene sequence: CDR1 SGHAT, CDR2 FQNNGV. The CDR3 runs to 19 residues. CDR3 in DNA: TGTGCCAGCAGCCCGCGCCAGATCATAGTAGCGGGGGGGCAAGATACGCAGTATTTT. It is translated as CASSPRQIIVAGGQDTQYF.

The chain links TRBV19 to TRBJ1-1; 7 bases match TRBD1. Germline V gives CDR1 LNHDA, CDR2 SQIVND (reference sequence). After removal of 5 bases from V and 0 bases from J, the junction contained 6 bases not matched to a gene. The CDR3 length is 15 residues. The CDR3 nucleotides are TGTGCCAGTAGTTCGGAGGGGGCGTTGAACACTGAAGCTTTCTTT. This translates into CASSSEGALNTEAFF.

This clone was counted once. The rearrangement uses TRBV5-1 and TRBJ2-5; the match to TRBD2 covers 7 bases. V shed 0 bases and J 4 bases; nucleotides not matched to a gene: 9. Germline CDR1 SGHRS, CDR2 YFSETQ. The CDR3 length is 16 residues. This chain's CDR3 is CASSLAASGRGETQYF. CDR3 bases: TGCGCCAGCAGCTTGGCGGCTAGCGGAAGGGGAGAGACCCAGTACTTC.

This clone appeared a few times. This chain connects TRBV10-3 to TRBJ2-7; TRBD1 agrees at 7 bases. With V trimmed by 5 bases and J by 2 bases, 6 bases remained unmatched. The CDR3 spans 14 residues. The germline gives CDR1 ENHRY, CDR2 SYGVKD. This CDR3 reads CAISPGTATYEQYF. The DNA for the CDR3 is TGTGCCATCAGTCCCGGGACAGCTACCTACGAGCAGTACTTC.

The chain has TRBV6-6 and TRBJ2-5, with D unclear. This CDR3 region has 14 residues. The germline CDR1 and CDR2 sequences are MNHNY and SVGAGI (reference sequence). Trimming stripped 2 bases from V and 5 bases from J, with 12 bases between. CDR3 DNA sequence: TGTGCCAGCAGTTACCCTCCCCTGGGGGAGACCCAGTACTTC. Protein: CASSYPPLGETQYF.

The chain couples TRBV19 to TRBJ2-7; D is possibly TRBD2 (6 bases). Germline V gene lookup returns CDR1 LNHDA and CDR2 SQIVND (reference sequence). This CDR3 comprises 15 residues. The V and J ends lost 0 bases and 0 bases respectively, with 9 bases between them. The CDR3 sequence is CASSIEAGYSYEQYF. DNA of the CDR3: TGTGCCAGTAGTATAGAGGCGGGGTACTCCTACGAGCAGTACTTC.

This chain connects TRBV15 to TRBJ2-5; 10 bases are a match to TRBD1. J was trimmed by 4 bases and V by 5 bases; bases with no gene match: 7. The CDR3 spans 15 residues. Germline CDR1 and CDR2: LNHNV and YYDKDF (reference sequence). CDR3 sequence reads: CATSLGTGAGETQYF. DNA of the CDR3: TGTGCCACCAGCCTCGGGACAGGGGCAGGAGAGACCCAGTACTTC.

The chain joins TRBV7-8 to TRBJ2-3; 11 bases map to TRBD2. V lost 0 bases, J lost 5 bases, and 4 bases stayed unmatched. CDR1 and CDR2 (germline): SGHVS, FQNEAQ. This CDR3 is 16 amino acids long. CDR3 sequence (DNA): TGTGCCAGCAGCTTAGCGACTAGCGGGAATCAAGATACGCAGTATTTT. This sequence encodes CASSLATSGNQDTQYF.

V is TRBV6-5 and J is TRBJ1-1; D remains unclear. Germline CDR1 reads MNHEY; CDR2 reads SVGAGI. The V and J ends lost 7 bases and 5 bases respectively, with 14 bases between them. The CDR3 sequence is 13 residues long. In nucleotides, the CDR3 is TGTGCCAGCACCCCGGCAGGAGGAACTGAAGCTTTCTTT. It yields the protein CASTPAGGTEAFF.